This record looks at one T cell receptor beta chain sequence and its context. The antigen is not known. The CDR3 sequence is 17 residues long. The germline CDR1 and CDR2 sequences are LGHDT and YNNKEL (reference sequence). The germline V and J ends were trimmed by 6 bases and 0 bases, with 18 bases remaining between them. The entry originates in a study of T-cell reconstitution after alpha-beta-depleted transplantation in children. Points from the study as a whole: Expanded graft clones, several hundred of them, were reportedly the source of alpha-beta T cells about two months after transplant. Recipient T cells and thymic progenitors that survived were the source of the high TCRbeta diversity seen at day 60 in some patients. Newly produced T cells mostly accounted for T-cell counts and diversity one year post-transplant.

Preparation of the TCRbeta library was carried out with unique molecular identifiers. TCRdb reprocessed the PCR reads via MiXCR and lists one record per CDR3 protein. The sample shows hundreds of thousands of distinct CDR3 sequences, roughly 24% of them seen only once. Here the sequenced sample was PBMCs, mostly from graft donor cells, taken 360 days after TCRalphabeta/CD19-depleted stem cell transplant. The sequence came from a boy in the first two years of life who had a stem cell transplant for acute myeloid leukemia, so the T cells may come from the graft donor. The chain links TRBV3-1 to TRBJ2-1, with D unclear. The CDR3 region has the DNA TGTGCCAGCAGTCCGTTCGACGCAGCGAGCTCCTACAATGAGCAGTTCTTC. Its translation: CASSPFDAASSYNEQFF.